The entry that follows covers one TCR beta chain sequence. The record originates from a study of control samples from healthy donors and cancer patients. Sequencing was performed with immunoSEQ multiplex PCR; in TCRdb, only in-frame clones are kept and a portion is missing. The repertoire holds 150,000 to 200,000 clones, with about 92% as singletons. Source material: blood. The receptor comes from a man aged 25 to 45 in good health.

CDR3 sequence: CASSISGVMNTEAFF. The CDR3 nucleotides are TGTGCCAGTAGTATATCCGGGGTAATGAACACTGAAGCTTTCTTT. The chain employs TRBV19 and TRBJ1-1, with D unresolved. V lost 2 bases and J lost 0, with 10 bases in between. The germline V gene encodes CDR1 LNHDA and CDR2 SQIVND (reference sequence). This CDR3 has 15 residues.